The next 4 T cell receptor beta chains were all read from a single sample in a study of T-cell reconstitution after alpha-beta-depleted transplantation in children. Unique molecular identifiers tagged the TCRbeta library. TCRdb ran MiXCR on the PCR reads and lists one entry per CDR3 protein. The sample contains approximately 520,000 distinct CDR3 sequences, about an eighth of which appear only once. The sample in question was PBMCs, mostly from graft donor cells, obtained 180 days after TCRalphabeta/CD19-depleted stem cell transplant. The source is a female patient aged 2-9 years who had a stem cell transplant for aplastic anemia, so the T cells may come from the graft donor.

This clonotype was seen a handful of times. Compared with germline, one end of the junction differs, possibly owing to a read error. The chain's CDR3 is CASSYSTSGRRIF. The CDR3 DNA sequence: TGTGCCAGCAGTTACTCCACTAGCGGGAGACGGATCTTC. The chain links TRBV6-2 or TRBV6-3 to TRBJ2-1; TRBD2 matches at 11 bases. Germline loops: CDR1 MNHEY, CDR2 SVGEGT. The CDR3 is 13 residues long.

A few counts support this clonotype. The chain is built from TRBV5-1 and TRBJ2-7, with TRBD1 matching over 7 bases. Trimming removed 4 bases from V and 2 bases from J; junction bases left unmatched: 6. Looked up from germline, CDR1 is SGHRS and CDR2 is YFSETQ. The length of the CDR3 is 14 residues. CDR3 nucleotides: TGCGCCAGCAGCGGGGGACAGCCGACCTACGAGCAGTACTTC. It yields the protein CASSGGQPTYEQYF.

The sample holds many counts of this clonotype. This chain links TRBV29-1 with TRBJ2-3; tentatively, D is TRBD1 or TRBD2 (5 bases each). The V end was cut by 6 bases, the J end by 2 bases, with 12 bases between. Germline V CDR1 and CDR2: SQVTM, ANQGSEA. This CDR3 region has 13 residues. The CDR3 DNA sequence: TGCAGCGTCGGACGGGACCCCACAGATACGCAGTATTTT. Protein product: CSVGRDPTDTQYF.

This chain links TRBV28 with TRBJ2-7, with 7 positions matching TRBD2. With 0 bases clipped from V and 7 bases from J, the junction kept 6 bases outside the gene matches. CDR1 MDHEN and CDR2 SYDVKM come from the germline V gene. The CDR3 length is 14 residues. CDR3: CASSLWLAEVEQYF. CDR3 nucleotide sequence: TGTGCCAGCAGTTTATGGCTAGCGGAGGTTGAGCAGTACTTC.